A single sample gave rise to the 11 T cell receptor beta chains below, sequenced in a study of blood T cell repertoires in COVID-19. Sequenced by immunoSEQ multiplex PCR; TCRdb stores in-frame clones only, minus some. The table lists about 160,000 clones, 82% of them singletons. Sample: PBMCs or T cells enriched from blood (not recorded which). The receptors here all came from a man aged 60 to 75 who had recovered from COVID-19.

The chain couples TRBV6-1 to TRBJ1-5; a weak D match, TRBD1 (5 bases). In germline, CDR1 is MNHNS, CDR2 SASEGT. The CDR3 totals 14 residues. V was cut by 2 bases and J by 6 bases, with 11 bases left in between. CDR3 DNA: TGTGCCAGCAGTGAATATAAGGGGCCTCAGCCCCAGCATTTT. It is translated as CASSEYKGPQPQHF.

The chain couples TRBV5-1 to TRBJ1-2, with 7 bases identical to TRBD1. V was pared by 4 bases and J by 3 bases, with 3 bases of the junction left unmatched. The CDR3 contains 13 residues. Germline CDR1 and CDR2: SGHRS and YFSETQ. CDR3 sequence reads: CASSIDRDYGYTF. In DNA, the CDR3 is TGCGCCAGCAGCATTGACAGGGACTATGGCTACACCTTC.

This clone has just a few counts. The chain carries TRBV7-2 and TRBJ2-1, with 9 bases lining up with TRBD1. This CDR3 is built from 15 residues. Unmatched junction bases numbered 4, after V lost 6 bases and J lost 1 base. In germline, CDR1 is SGHTA, CDR2 FQGNSA. The CDR3 DNA sequence: TGTGCCAGCAGGCCCGGGACAGGGTCCTACAATGAGCAGTTCTTC. The encoded protein is CASRPGTGSYNEQFF.

This chain uses TRBV9 with TRBJ2-1; 7 positions match TRBD1. The germline gives CDR1 SGDLS, CDR2 YYNGEE. The CDR3 spans 15 residues. Trimming took 3 bases from V and 9 from J; bases not matched to a gene: 12. CDR3: CASSGRQGTESEQFF. The CDR3 DNA follows: TGTGCCAGCAGCGGTAGACAGGGAACAGAAAGTGAGCAGTTCTTC.

This clone was seen a single time. The chain joins TRBV3-1 (or the pseudogene TRBV3-2) to TRBJ2-7; 11 nucleotides match TRBD2. The junction had 4 bases not matched to a gene; V was cut back by 4 bases and J by 2 bases. The CDR3 has 15 amino acids. The germline V gene encodes CDR1 LGHDT and CDR2 YNNKEL (reference sequence). As DNA, the CDR3 is TGTGCCAGCAGCCCGGGACTAGCGGCCACCTACGAGCAGTACTTC. Residues: CASSPGLAATYEQYF.

This sequence joins TRBV4-2 and TRBJ1-1; D remains unclear. This CDR3 is 13 amino acids long. The V end lost 1 base, the J end lost 2 bases, and 5 bases lay between the germline ends. From germline, CDR1 is LGHNA and CDR2 YNFKEQ. The CDR3 DNA reads as TGTGCCAGCAGCCAAGGAGTTAACACTGAAGCTTTCTTT. Its translation is CASSQGVNTEAFF.

V gene TRBV6-4 combines with J gene TRBJ1-3, with 8 positions matching TRBD1. Germline V CDR1 and CDR2: MRHNA, SNTAGT. J was trimmed by 5 bases and V by 2 bases; bases with no gene match: 8. The CDR3 extends over 16 amino acids. The CDR3 DNA sequence: TGTGCCAGCAGTGACCCTGGACAGGGAAGGAGAAACACCATATATTTT. Amino acid sequence: CASSDPGQGRRNTIYF.

The chain uses TRBV6-1 and TRBJ2-2; possible D gene TRBD1, 5 bases. CDR1 MNHNS and CDR2 SASEGT come from the germline V gene. The CDR3 has 16 amino acids. V was shortened by 2 bases and J by 2 bases, with 12 bases between the two germline ends. CDR3 coding DNA: TGTGCCAGCAGTGAACTTACAGGTCGTAACACCGGGGAGCTGTTTTTT. Its protein is CASSELTGRNTGELFF.

This chain uses TRBV7-6 with TRBJ2-7; unclear D gene. V was trimmed by 1 base and J by 6 bases, leaving 10 bases between them. Germline values: CDR1 SGHVS, CDR2 FNYEAQ. The CDR3 contains 13 residues. The CDR3 nucleotides are TGTGCCAGCAGCTTAGATTCAGGCACCGAGCAGTACTTC. Protein sequence: CASSLDSGTEQYF.

The chain combines TRBV28 with TRBJ2-1; 13 bases map to TRBD2. The CDR3 is 19 residues long. The germline V gene has CDR1 MDHEN and CDR2 SYDVKM. The junction had 13 bases not matched to a gene; V was cut back by 6 bases and J by 2 bases. CDR3 loop: CASSHHPGLAGWAYNEQFF. The CDR3 coding sequence is TGTGCCAGCAGCCATCATCCGGGACTAGCGGGATGGGCCTACAATGAGCAGTTCTTC. Complete variable domain (other parts from reference TRBV28 and TRBJ2-1): DVKVTQSSRYLVKRTGEKVFLECVQDMDHENMFWYRQDPGLGLRLIYFSYDVKMKEKGDIPEGYSVSREKKERFSLILESASTNQTSMYLCASSHHPGLAGWAYNEQFFGPGTRLTVL.

The rearrangement links TRBV28 to TRBJ1-1; D gene unclear. From germline, CDR1 is MDHEN and CDR2 SYDVKM. The CDR3 totals 11 residues. Trimming removed 5 bases at V and 11 bases at J, with 12 bases between. The CDR3 loop is CASSPRRRAFF. The CDR3, as DNA: TGTGCCAGCAGTCCTAGAAGGCGGGCTTTCTTT.